The text below deals with one T cell receptor beta chain. Primers for the PCR totalled 60 Vbeta and 13 Jbeta. Measured with immunoSEQ multiplex PCR; TCRdb has only the in-frame clones, and not every one. In the table there are roughly 180,000 clones, 9.5% of which are singletons. The sample belongs to a study of cytomegalovirus exposure and HLA in healthy donors. Sequencing was done on a sample of PBMCs. The sequence derives from a woman aged 25 to 39 in good health and CMV-seropositive.

The CDR3 DNA follows: TGTGCCAGCAGCCAAGTCCTATCGAGCTCCTACGAGCAGTACTTC. Its translation: CASSQVLSSSYEQYF. This chain uses TRBV4-2 with TRBJ2-7, with D hard to call. CDR3 size: 15 residues. V lost 1 base and J lost 0, with 10 bases in between. CDR1 LGHNA and CDR2 YNFKEQ come from the germline V gene.